This T cell receptor beta chain was obtained from a study of CD8+ T cells in alopecia areata. Study-wide background: Oral tofacitinib, 5 to 10 mg twice daily, was given in an open-label trial.

Documented treatment: oral pan-JAK inhibitor, 5-10 mg twice daily. Samples from alopecia areata patients were lesional scalp punch biopsies and peripheral blood. Following extraction, RNA underwent reverse transcription to cDNA, which served as the sequencing template. Sequenced by immunoSEQ multiplex PCR; TCRdb stores in-frame clones only, minus some. The sample contains about 120,000 clones, about three fifths of which appear only once. The CDR3 consists of 14 residues. V shed 1 base and J 1 base; nucleotides not matched to a gene: 1. The germline CDR1 and CDR2 sequences are SQVTM and ANQGSEA. The receptor comes from a human donor with alopecia areata. The starting material was CD8+ T cells sorted from blood, obtained at week 4, from a patient treated with tofacitinib. This sequence joins TRBV29-1 and TRBJ1-1; TRBD1 matches 9 bases. The CDR3 DNA follows: TGCAGCGTTGAAGGGGGACAGGGGAACACTGAAGCTTTCTTT. Translating it yields CSVEGGQGNTEAFF.